The 29 T cell receptor beta chains below come from one sample, sequenced in a study of shared clonotypes between healthy human individuals. Clones were sequenced by immunoSEQ multiplex PCR, and TCRdb holds only the in-frame ones, with some missing. The table has hundreds of thousands of clones, roughly 79% seen once. The sequenced sample consisted of PBMCs. These TCRs come from a woman aged 40 to 50 in good health. Some clones in this sample may be carry-over from other donors' samples.

The chain has TRBV28 and TRBJ2-7; D call uncertain. Germline CDR1 reads MDHEN; CDR2 reads SYDVKM. Trimming pared 3 bases from V and 5 bases from J, leaving 20 bases between. The CDR3 extends over 16 amino acids. The DNA for the CDR3 is TGTGCCAGCAGTTTTATCCCCCGTTTTCTTCGAAACGAGCAGTACTTC. Protein sequence: CASSFIPRFLRNEQYF.

A note on this clone: This clone may be a read error of a much larger clone one base away. J is TRBJ2-5 and V is TRBV25-1; D gene unclear. With the DNA end fitting TRBJ2-7 better, the J assignment may be wrong. The length of the CDR3 is 14 residues. Per the germline V gene, CDR1 is MGHDK and CDR2 is SYGVNS. The CDR3 is CASSESPGAYEQYF. The CDR3 nucleotides are TGTGCCAGCAGTGAATCCCCGGGTGCCTACGAGCAGTACTTC.

This rearrangement joins TRBV29-1 to TRBJ1-2; no clear D gene. Per germline, CDR1 SQVTM and CDR2 ANQGSEA. With 6 bases removed from V and 0 bases from J, the gap between germline ends came to 8 bases. The length of the CDR3 is 12 residues. This CDR3 reads CSVAGTNYGYTF. The CDR3 DNA is TGCAGCGTGGCCGGGACTAACTATGGCTACACCTTC.

The chain employs TRBV7-9 and TRBJ2-7; the match to TRBD2 covers 7 bases. CDR1 is SEHNR, CDR2 FQNEAQ, per germline (reference sequence). With V trimmed by 3 bases and J by 2 bases, 4 bases remained unmatched. The CDR3 runs to 14 residues. The CDR3: CASSFDGTTYEQYF. CDR3 DNA: TGTGCCAGCAGCTTTGACGGGACTACCTACGAGCAGTACTTC.

CDR3 sequence: CASSLEGRRDTEAFF. The DNA of the CDR3 is TGCGCCAGCAGCTTGGAAGGGAGAAGAGACACTGAAGCTTTCTTT. This rearrangement joins TRBV5-1 to TRBJ1-1, with D unresolved. The V gene's germline CDR1 is SGHRS and CDR2 YFSETQ. Trimming took 0 bases from V and 3 from J, leaving 12 bases between them. This CDR3 spans 15 amino acids.

The chain employs TRBV11-2 and TRBJ2-5; D is ambiguous. Germline V lookup: CDR1 SGHAT, CDR2 FQNNGV. This CDR3 spans 14 amino acids. V was shortened by 0 bases and J by 1 base, with 6 bases between the two germline ends. CDR3 in DNA: TGTGCCAGCAGCTTAGAGGCAGTCCAAGAGACCCAGTACTTC. The encoded protein is CASSLEAVQETQYF.

The V gene is TRBV5-1, the J gene TRBJ2-2, with 11 bases identical to TRBD2. CDR1 is SGHRS, CDR2 YFSETQ, per germline. This CDR3 has 16 amino acids. Germline trimming cut 4 bases from V and 5 bases from J; bases unmatched to any gene: 7. The CDR3 sequence is CASSARLAGPTGELFF. The CDR3 DNA follows: TGCGCCAGCAGCGCAAGACTAGCGGGACCGACCGGGGAGCTGTTTTTT.

The rearrangement links TRBV7-9 to TRBJ2-4; D gene unclear. The CDR3 sequence is 18 residues long. The V end was cut by 5 bases, the J end by 3 bases, with 23 bases between. Per germline, CDR1 SEHNR and CDR2 FQNEAQ (reference sequence). In DNA, the CDR3 is TGTGCCAGCAGCACAGCCCGGACGGTCCGAATGGGCAAAAACATTCAGTACTTC. Translated: CASSTARTVRMGKNIQYF.

On this clone itself: Other DNA sequences in this sample translate to the same CDR3. The rearrangement links TRBV2 to TRBJ2-5; D call uncertain. The CDR3 extends over 11 amino acids. Germline V gene data show CDR1 as SNHLY and CDR2 as FYNNEI. V was pared by 6 bases and J by 1 base, with 3 bases between. CDR3 DNA: TGTGCCAGCAGCCCCCAAGAGACCCAGTACTTC. It encodes CASSPQETQYF.

J is TRBJ2-1 and V is TRBV13; 11 bases match TRBD2. Looked up from germline, CDR1 is PRHDT and CDR2 is FYEKMQ (reference sequence). V shed 4 bases, J shed 1 base, and the junction held 3 bases outside the gene matches. The CDR3 contains 16 residues. Here the CDR3 DNA reads TGTGCCAGCAGCTACCCTAGCGGGAGGTCCTACAATGAGCAGTTCTTC. This translates into CASSYPSGRSYNEQFF.

The V gene is TRBV2, the J gene TRBJ2-4; TRBD2 matches 10 bases. CDR1 SNHLY and CDR2 FYNNEI come from the germline V gene. This CDR3 region has 17 residues. V lost 9 bases, J lost 1 base, and 12 bases stayed unmatched. The DNA for the CDR3 is TGTGCCAGTTTAGGGCTAGCGGGAGCTGCGGCCAAAAACATTCAGTACTTC. Its translation is CASLGLAGAAAKNIQYF.

Turning to this clone: At the DNA level, this CDR3 is encoded by other sequences in the same sample as well. V and J are TRBV27 and TRBJ2-7; D gene uncertain. V was trimmed by 4 bases and J by 4 bases, leaving 11 bases between them. The CDR3 consists of 13 residues. The germline CDR1 and CDR2 sequences are MNHEY and SMNVEV (reference sequence). This chain's CDR3 is CASSWGQAYEQYF. CDR3 coding DNA: TGTGCCAGCAGTTGGGGTCAAGCTTACGAGCAGTACTTC.

The chain is built from TRBV28 and TRBJ2-7; the match to TRBD1 covers 8 bases. The ends lost 5 bases at V and 2 bases at J; junction bases unmatched: 11. The CDR3 totals 16 residues. Germline CDR1 is MDHEN and CDR2 is SYDVKM. Here the CDR3 reads CASSHRTGRTTYEQYF. The CDR3 coding sequence is TGTGCCAGCAGTCATCGGACAGGGAGAACCACCTACGAGCAGTACTTC.

The genes are TRBV7-3 and TRBJ2-2; TRBD2 is a possible D gene (6 bases). This CDR3 comprises 17 residues. V lost 0 bases and J lost 4, with 15 bases in between. Germline V lookup: CDR1 SGHTA, CDR2 FQGTGA. In DNA form, the CDR3 reads TGTGCCAGCAGCTTAACAGGCGGGACTTTCCTCACCGGGGAGCTGTTTTTT. Its protein product is CASSLTGGTFLTGELFF.

This clone was counted once. The chain combines TRBV28 with TRBJ2-4, with D possibly being TRBD1 (6 bases). Germline lookup yields CDR1 MDHEN and CDR2 SYDVKM. The CDR3 sequence is 14 residues long. The V gene lost 6 bases and the J gene lost 6 bases, with 15 bases spanning the gap. CDR3 sequence (DNA): TGTGCCAGCAGCGCCCCCGGACAGCCAAACATTCAGTACTTC. Its protein is CASSAPGQPNIQYF.

V gene TRBV11-2 combines with J gene TRBJ2-1; D ambiguous. The CDR3 runs 12 residues. With 5 bases removed from V and 3 bases from J, the gap between germline ends came to 5 bases. Looked up from germline, CDR1 is SGHAT and CDR2 is FQNNGV. The CDR3 protein is CASSPYYNEQFF. CDR3 DNA: TGTGCCAGCAGCCCCTACTACAATGAGCAGTTCTTC.

V gene TRBV7-2 combines with J gene TRBJ1-1; D is possibly TRBD1 (6 bases). Trimming took off 4 bases at V and 0 bases at J, with 15 bases between the two ends. This CDR3 has 16 residues. Germline V gene lookup returns CDR1 SGHTA and CDR2 FQGNSA. CDR3 region: CASSSLLQGLNTEAFF. In DNA form, the CDR3 reads TGTGCCAGCAGCTCTCTCTTACAGGGCCTGAACACTGAAGCTTTCTTT.

This clone was counted many times. The chain carries TRBV7-9 and TRBJ2-2; no reliable D call. The length of the CDR3 is 13 residues. Trimming took off 3 bases at V and 5 bases at J, with 7 bases between the two ends. CDR1 and CDR2 from the germline V gene are SEHNR and FQNEAQ (reference sequence). The CDR3 region is CASSFLGTGELFF. DNA of the CDR3: TGTGCCAGCAGCTTTCTGGGAACCGGGGAGCTGTTTTTT.

This chain joins TRBV11-1 and TRBJ2-1; D may be TRBD2 (6 bases). This CDR3 has 15 amino acids. Germline lookup yields CDR1 SGHAT and CDR2 FQDESV (reference sequence). V was pared by 2 bases and J by 7 bases, with 15 bases between. CDR3 bases: TGTGCCAGCAGCTTATCTAGCGCGGGCGGGAATGAGCAGTTCTTC. Translating gives CASSLSSAGGNEQFF.

This clone was picked up a small number of times. The gene calls are TRBV6-1 and TRBJ1-5; maybe TRBD1 (5 bases). The CDR3 spans 13 residues. The germline CDR1 and CDR2 sequences are MNHNS and SASEGT. V lost 1 base, J lost 5 bases, and 6 bases lay in between. CDR3 DNA sequence: TGTGCCAGCAGTGAAGGGGGCTATCAGCCCCAGCATTTT. Translating gives CASSEGGYQPQHF.

V and J are TRBV5-1 and TRBJ1-3, with 9 bases fitting TRBD1. Germline CDR1 reads SGHRS; CDR2 reads YFSETQ. After removal of 8 bases from V and 2 bases from J, the junction contained 2 bases not matched to a gene. The CDR3 extends over 13 amino acids. In nucleotides, the CDR3 is TGCGCCAGTCGACAGGGGGCTGGAAACACCATATATTTT. Its protein product is CASRQGAGNTIYF.

The V and J genes are TRBV5-4 and TRBJ1-3, with D maybe TRBD1 (5 bases). The germline gives CDR1 SGHNT, CDR2 YYREEE (reference sequence). The CDR3 is 15 amino acids. The V end was cut by 4 bases, the J end by 4 bases, with 15 bases between. The CDR3 loop is CASSRRGGSGNTIYF. For the CDR3, the DNA is TGTGCCAGCAGCCGCCGGGGGGGTTCCGGAAACACCATATATTTT.

A word on this clone: A read error may be the cause here, since a much bigger clone is one base away. The same CDR3 can be traced to other DNA sequences in this sample. The J gene is TRBJ2-5, the V gene TRBV5-6; D is unclear. The CDR3 covers 12 residues. The germline V gene has CDR1 SGHDT and CDR2 YYEEEE. V was shortened by 3 bases and J by 0 bases, with 3 bases between the two germline ends. The CDR3 bases are TGTGCCAGCAGCTCTTACCAAGAGACCCAGTACTTC. Residues: CASSSYQETQYF.

The rearrangement uses TRBV10-2 and TRBJ2-7; 11 nucleotides match TRBD1. CDR1 is WSHSY, CDR2 SAAADI, per germline. The CDR3 covers 13 residues. Losses at the gene ends were 8 bases for V and 3 bases for J; bases not matched to a gene: 3. Here the CDR3 reads CASGQGASYEQYF. Here the CDR3 DNA reads TGCGCCAGCGGACAGGGGGCTAGCTACGAGCAGTACTTC.

Ten or more counts support this clone. The identical CDR3 is also encoded by other nucleotide sequences in the sample. The chain uses TRBV6-6 and TRBJ1-5; no firm D call. The germline CDR1 and CDR2 sequences are MNHNY and SVGAGI (reference sequence). Trimming stripped 8 bases from V and 0 bases from J, with 8 bases between. The CDR3 spans 13 residues. The CDR3 loop is CASRPNSNQPQHF. The CDR3, as DNA: TGTGCCAGCCGACCCAATAGCAATCAGCCCCAGCATTTT.

The chain has TRBV23-1 and TRBJ2-6; the D gene is possibly TRBD1 (5 bases). TRBV23-1 is an ORF, and what it does is uncertain. Between the trimmed V and J ends, which lost 4 bases and 0 bases, there was a span of 13 bases. The CDR3 length is 17 residues. CDR3: CASSRRRASSGANVLTF. The CDR3 DNA is TGCGCCAGCAGTCGGCGCAGGGCTAGCTCTGGGGCCAACGTCCTGACTTTC.

J is TRBJ1-1 and V is TRBV7-2, with no clear D. Germline CDR1 SGHTA, CDR2 FQGNSA. V dropped 1 base and J dropped 7 bases, with 10 bases sitting between them. The CDR3 consists of 13 residues. The CDR3, as DNA: TGTGCCAGCAGCTTAGAAGCCGGCGTTGAAGCTTTCTTT. Translated: CASSLEAGVEAFF.

The chain couples TRBV5-1 to TRBJ2-3; D call uncertain. V was clipped by 0 bases and J by 4 bases, with 12 bases between them. From germline, CDR1 is SGHRS and CDR2 YFSETQ. The CDR3 is 15 amino acids. DNA of the CDR3: TGCGCCAGCAGCTTGGATCTCGTATACGCAGATACGCAGTATTTT. It translates to CASSLDLVYADTQYF.

This chain joins TRBV4-2 and TRBJ2-7, with 7 bases identical to TRBD2. CDR1 LGHNA and CDR2 YNFKEQ come from the germline V gene. The trim removed 1 base at V and 2 bases at J, leaving 5 bases unmatched. The CDR3 extends over 15 amino acids. The CDR3 here is CASSQAASGTYEQYF. Here the CDR3 DNA reads TGTGCCAGCAGCCAAGCGGCTAGCGGAACCTACGAGCAGTACTTC.